The next 8 T cell receptor beta chains were all read from a single sample in a study of T cells after yellow fever vaccination. TCRdb analysed the 5' RACE reads with MiXCR anew, one entry per CDR3 protein. The sample yields around 350,000 distinct CDR3 sequences, around a tenth seen once. Sequenced here: PBMCs, sampled on the day of the first yellow fever vaccination. These receptors all stem from a young man who received the YFV17D yellow fever vaccine.

CDR3 amino acids: CASSQVREVGETQYF. The DNA of the CDR3 is TGCGCCAGCAGCCAAGTCCGGGAAGTAGGAGAGACCCAGTACTTC. The genes are TRBV4-1 and TRBJ2-5; D possibly corresponds to TRBD2 (5 bases). V lost 1 base and J lost 4, with 13 bases in between. This CDR3 region has 15 residues. Germline V gene sequence: CDR1 MGHRA, CDR2 YSYEKL.

This clonotype was detected only a few times. The chain carries TRBV12-3 or TRBV12-4 and TRBJ2-7; 11 bases are a match to TRBD1. This CDR3 contains 17 residues. Losses at the gene ends were 7 bases for V and 4 bases for J; bases not matched to a gene: 15. The CDR3 loop is CASIPSPGTGGLYEQYV. The CDR3 region has the DNA TGTGCCAGCATCCCTTCCCCCGGGACAGGGGGTTTATACGAGCAGTACGTC.

This chain connects TRBV4-1 to TRBJ2-2; a possible D gene is TRBD1 (5 bases). Germline assignment: CDR1 MGHRA and CDR2 YSYEKL. The V and J ends lost 1 base and 9 bases respectively, with 21 bases between them. The CDR3 runs 17 residues. CDR3 amino acids: CASSQGTGSQVGWELFF. The CDR3 coding sequence is TGCGCCAGCAGCCAAGGAACAGGCAGTCAAGTTGGTTGGGAGCTGTTTTTT.

The chain is built from TRBV6-1 and TRBJ2-1, with a tentative D call TRBD1 (5 bases). CDR1 MNHNS and CDR2 SASEGT come from the germline V gene. CDR3 length: 14 residues. CDR3: CAIRREVGDNEQFF. As DNA, the CDR3 is TGTGCGATACGTCGAGAGGTAGGGGACAATGAGCAGTTCTTC.

V is TRBV10-3 and J is TRBJ1-1, with D possibly being TRBD1 (5 bases). This CDR3 has 12 amino acids. V lost 8 bases and J 3 bases, leaving 10 bases between the germline ends. Germline loops: CDR1 ENHRY, CDR2 SYGVKD. The chain's CDR3 is CAIGRADTEAFF. The DNA for the CDR3 is TGTGCCATCGGCAGGGCGGACACTGAAGCTTTCTTT.

A few counts support this clonotype. The chain combines TRBV7-2 with TRBJ2-3; no clear D gene. From germline, CDR1 is SGHTA and CDR2 FQGNSA. V lost 1 base and J 12 bases, leaving 17 bases between the germline ends. The CDR3 runs 14 residues. CDR3 amino acids: CASSLGRGRATQYF. The CDR3 coding sequence is TGTGCCAGCAGCTTAGGACGCGGACGGGCCACCCAGTATTTT.

This CDR3 reads CAIQSQGAPYNEQFF. The CDR3 bases are TGTGCCATCCAAAGCCAGGGGGCACCCTACAATGAGCAGTTCTTC. This chain connects TRBV10-3 to TRBJ2-1, with 8 bases that match TRBD1. This CDR3 spans 15 amino acids. Germline CDR1 ENHRY, CDR2 SYGVKD. The V segment lost 8 bases and the J segment 2 bases; nucleotides outside the gene matches: 8.

This clonotype was counted ten times or more. V is TRBV20-1 and J is TRBJ2-3, with a possible D match to TRBD2 (5 bases). CDR3 length equals 17 residues. Trimming cost V 2 bases and J 1 base, with 19 bases left between them. Per the germline V gene, CDR1 is DFQATT and CDR2 is SNEGSKA (reference sequence). CDR3 in amino acids: CSARSPGFKGGTDTQYF. The DNA of the CDR3 is TGCAGTGCTAGAAGTCCAGGATTCAAGGGAGGCACAGATACGCAGTATTTT.